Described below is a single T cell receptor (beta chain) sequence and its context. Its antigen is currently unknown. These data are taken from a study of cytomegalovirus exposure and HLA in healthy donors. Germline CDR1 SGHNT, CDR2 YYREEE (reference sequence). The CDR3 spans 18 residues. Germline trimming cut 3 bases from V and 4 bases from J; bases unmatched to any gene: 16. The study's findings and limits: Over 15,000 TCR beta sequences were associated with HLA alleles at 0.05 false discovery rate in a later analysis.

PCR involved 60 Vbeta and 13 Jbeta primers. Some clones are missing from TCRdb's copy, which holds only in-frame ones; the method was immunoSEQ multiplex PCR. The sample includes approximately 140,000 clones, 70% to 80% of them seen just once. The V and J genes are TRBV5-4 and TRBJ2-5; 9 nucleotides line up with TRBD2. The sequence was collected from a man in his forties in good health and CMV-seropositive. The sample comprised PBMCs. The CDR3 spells CASSSDVIAGVGIETQYF. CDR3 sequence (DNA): TGTGCCAGCAGCTCCGACGTGATAGCGGGAGTGGGTATAGAGACCCAGTACTTC.